The T cell receptor beta chain under discussion was sequenced for a study of beta chain features in type 1 diabetes. Study-level information: The patient and healthy donor groups were comparable for age, gender and cell yields.

A remark on this clone: The antigen is not known.

Study-level results: Shorter templates might be favored by PCR, and equally so in patients and in controls. The study found fewer insertions and more deletions at VDJ junctions in type 1 diabetes patients. Shorter TCRB CDR3s, moderately but significantly so, were found in Type 1 diabetes patients in all four CD4+ subsets.

The investigators reverse transcribed all of the isolated RNA, so they sequenced expressed TCRB transcripts. Clones were sequenced by immunoSEQ multiplex PCR, and TCRdb holds only the in-frame ones, with some missing. This sample has 300,000 to 350,000 clones, with 9.3% found just once. Germline V gene data show CDR1 as SGHTA and CDR2 as FQGNSA. V dropped 5 bases and J dropped 9; count of bases not matched to a gene: 17. The CDR3 extends over 18 amino acids. On average, the one heparinised blood draw given by each donor was 90 to 150 mL. The chain has TRBV7-2 and TRBJ1-6; 9 bases match TRBD1. The source of this sequence is a man aged 25 to 40 with type 1 diabetes. The source material was central memory CD4+ T cells from blood. Here the CDR3 DNA reads TGTGCCAGCAGCCAAATTGGGACAGGGAGGAGTTGGGGTTCACCCCTCCACTTT. Translation gives CASSQIGTGRSWGSPLHF.